This record looks at one TCR beta chain sequence and its context. Its matching antigen is unknown. Researchers built TCR beta libraries using quantitative 5'-RACE with molecular barcodes. From the 5' RACE reads, TCRdb called clonotypes with MiXCR, one entry per CDR3 protein. The table lists some 150,000 distinct CDR3 sequences, around 43% of them singletons. The sample is drawn from a study of CD8 T cells in ankylosing spondylitis. Study observations and caveats: A motif in TCR beta, a set of fewer than ten highly homologous variants, appeared characteristic of ankylosing spondylitis blood. Disease-linked clones bore a CD8+ phenotype, appearing relatively rarely in peripheral blood. From matched ankylosing spondylitis synovial fluid, disease-linked clones were reportedly recovered at significantly enriched levels.

V gave up 5 bases and J gave up 7 bases, with 23 bases separating them. The CDR3 contains 17 residues. Germline assignment: CDR1 SGHTA and CDR2 FQGNSA. The receptor was derived from a male donor with ankylosing spondylitis. This chain links TRBV7-2 with TRBJ1-4, with D perhaps matching TRBD1 (5 bases). The sequencing sample was made of synovial fluid, either unsorted or a sorted T cell fraction (not recorded which). The CDR3 is CASSPPSRSGKTEKLFF. CDR3 bases: TGTGCCAGCAGCCCGCCTTCTAGGTCAGGGAAGACTGAAAAACTGTTTTTT.